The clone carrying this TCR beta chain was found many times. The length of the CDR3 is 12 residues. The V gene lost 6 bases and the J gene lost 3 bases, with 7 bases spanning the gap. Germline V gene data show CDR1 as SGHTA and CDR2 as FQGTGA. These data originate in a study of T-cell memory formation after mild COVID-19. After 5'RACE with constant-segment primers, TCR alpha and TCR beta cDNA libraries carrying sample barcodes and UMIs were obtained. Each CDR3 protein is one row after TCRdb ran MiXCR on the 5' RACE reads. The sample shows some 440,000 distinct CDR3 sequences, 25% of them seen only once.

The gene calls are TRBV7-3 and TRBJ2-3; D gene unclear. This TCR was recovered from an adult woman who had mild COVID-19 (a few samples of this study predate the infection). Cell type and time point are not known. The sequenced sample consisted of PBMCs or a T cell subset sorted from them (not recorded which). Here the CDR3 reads CASSQLTDTQYF. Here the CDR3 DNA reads TGTGCCAGCAGTCAGCTGACAGATACGCAGTATTTT.